This TCR beta chain originates from a study of spatial heterogeneity in lung cancer (dated by TCRdb to between 2018 and 2021). Regarding the research as a whole: The donors were some 72 patients from the lung TRACERx cohort who had early-stage, untreated non-small cell lung cancer. In the raw uncorrected reads, each unique combination of TCR and UMI appeared more than ten times on average. At surgery, both alpha and beta chains were TCR-sequenced in 220 tumor regions, fewer than 65 matched nontumor lung samples and a few dozen PBMC samples. Follow-up PBMC samples were sequenced whenever available, with a median time to follow-up of approximately two years after resection. Beta-chain transcripts were consistently detected in greater numbers than alpha-chain transcripts, which likely reflects a higher abundance of beta-chain transcripts. The study quantitatively compared TCR alpha and beta repertoires across multiple tumor regions, matched nontumor lung and blood in non-small cell lung cancer. TCR repertoire features were related to nonsynonymous mutation counts determined by whole-exome sequencing of tumor tissue. Beyond this particular receptor, the publication reports: Additional single-cell paired TCR alpha and beta sequencing was considered necessary to confirm, at a functional level, the hypothesis that regional TCRs recognize regional mutations. Only 14 patients were included in comparisons of baseline and follow-up blood repertoires. Ubiquitous expanded tumor TCRs were found in blood more often at tumor resection than at routine follow-up.

The cysteine opens and the phenylalanine closes a CDR3 of 14 amino acids. The DNA shown is the 42-base CDR3, in frame from base 1. Sequences SGHRS (CDR1) and YFSETQ (CDR2) are obtained from the germline V gene. V and J are truncated by 0 bases and 7 bases respectively, leaving an intervening sequence of 8 bases. Receptors were amplified or captured by 5' RACE. The run used a NextSeq 500. The TCR library protocol attached a unique molecular identifier to each TCR cDNA molecule to allow correction of PCR and sequencing errors. The authors' analysis ran thus. TCR identification, UMI-based error correction and CDR3 extraction were performed with Decombinator tools. Expanded TCRs were defined as those above a frequency of 2 per 1,000, corresponding to the top 1% of the tumor frequency distribution. Renyi diversity was calculated using the R vegan package after each repertoire was subsampled 100 times to 5,000 TCRs. CDR3 similarity networks were built from amino acid triplet string-kernel similarity, with CDR3s being connected when pairwise similarity was above 0.82. TCRdb ran its own pipeline on the public reads, namely fastp trimming at Q25 and MiXCR clone calling, and kept in-frame beta chains. CDR3 protein sequences are deduplicated, and each keeps its most common genes and DNA. TCRdb, rather than the study authors, made the V and J calls. The sample table lists about 120,000 distinct CDR3 sequences, roughly an eighth of them with a count of one. The ten most abundant clones make up approximately 17% of the sample.

The sample's time point, from its label and the paper: blood at routine non-recurrence follow-up after resection. TCR sequencing used whole RNA extracted from tumor and nontumor lung tissue, or from cryopreserved PBMC samples, without cell sorting. A patient was chosen for TCR sequencing only when enough RNA was available from at least two tumor regions. Concerning this clonotype itself: The target of this receptor is not known. Base-call qualities are not available, and no considerably larger clone is one nucleotide away.

The sequences come from PBMCs, collected at follow-up. This sequence was found in a male donor with early-stage non-small cell lung cancer. The rearrangement joined TRBV5-1 to TRBJ1-6; a confident D gene designation cannot be given. CDR3 sequence: CASSLERTNSPLHF. The DNA sequence is given as TGCGCCAGCAGCTTGGAACGGACCAATTCACCCCTCCACTTT.